Below are 30 T cell receptor beta chains sequenced from a single sample in a study of Ad26.COV2.S vaccination and SARS-CoV-2 variants. TCRdb keeps only in-frame clones here, not all; method: immunoSEQ multiplex PCR. There are hundreds of thousands of clones in the sample; 80% to 95% occur only once, and approximately 1.6% lies in the top ten. Treatment of the sample: around 19 received Ad26.COV2.S at low or high dose, single or two shots; several received placebo; per-sample allocation not given. Repertoires come from day 63 after the first vaccine or placebo injection. The sample consisted of peripheral blood, taken in a trial of Ad26.COV2.S vaccine versus placebo. The source of these receptors is a person aged 18-60 years who received the Ad26.COV2.S COVID-19 vaccine or a placebo.

The chain uses TRBV5-1 and TRBJ2-2; 8 nucleotides match TRBD1. CDR3 length: 14 residues. Germline V CDR1 and CDR2: SGHRS, YFSETQ. After removal of 2 bases from V and 6 bases from J, the junction contained 3 bases not matched to a gene. CDR3 DNA: TGCGCCAGCAGCTTCCAGGGGGCGCCCGGGGAGCTGTTTTTT. This gives the protein CASSFQGAPGELFF.

This chain uses TRBV18 with TRBJ1-5; unclear D gene. The CDR3 runs to 14 residues. Trimming stripped 3 bases from V and 7 bases from J, with 13 bases between. From germline, CDR1 is KGHSH and CDR2 LQKENI. CDR3 nucleotide sequence: TGTGCCAGCTCACCCCGCCGAACTGAGCAGCCCCAGCATTTT. The encoded protein is CASSPRRTEQPQHF.

The V gene is TRBV7-9, the J gene TRBJ2-3; D perhaps matches TRBD1 (6 bases). The CDR3 has 16 residues. Germline CDR1 is SEHNR and CDR2 is FQNEAQ (reference sequence). V dropped 5 bases and J dropped 0 bases, with 15 bases sitting between them. The DNA of the CDR3 is TGTGCCAGCAGCCGAGCCTCCGGACAGAGCACAGATACGCAGTATTTT. Its translation: CASSRASGQSTDTQYF.

The chain joins TRBV11-2 to TRBJ1-1; no clear D gene. The germline V gene encodes CDR1 SGHAT and CDR2 FQNNGV. The CDR3 length is 13 residues. V was cut by 0 bases and J by 8 bases, with 10 bases left in between. The CDR3 DNA reads TGTGCCAGCAGCTTAGAGGCCAGGTTAGAAGCTTTCTTT. Encoded protein: CASSLEARLEAFF.

The rearrangement joins TRBV4-1 to TRBJ2-5; D gene uncertain. V lost 0 bases and J 5 bases, leaving 4 bases between the germline ends. This CDR3 spans 12 amino acids. CDR1 is MGHRA, CDR2 YSYEKL, per germline. The CDR3 loop reads CASSQDRETQYF. DNA for the CDR3: TGCGCCAGCAGCCAAGATCGGGAGACCCAGTACTTC.

The chain couples TRBV18 to TRBJ2-7; no reliable D call. V was clipped by 0 bases and J by 1 base, with 10 bases between them. Looked up from germline, CDR1 is KGHSH and CDR2 is LQKENI. The CDR3 runs to 15 residues. CDR3 DNA: TGTGCCAGCTCACCACCAGGTCCTCAATCCTACGAGCAGTACTTC. It encodes CASSPPGPQSYEQYF.

In DNA, the CDR3 is TGCGCCAGATTCCCGGGCACCGATTCAACTAATGAAAAACTGTTTTTT. The encoded protein is CARFPGTDSTNEKLFF. The chain joins TRBV23-1 to TRBJ1-4, with unresolved D. TRBV23-1 is treated as an ORF (open reading frame) with a function not yet certain. This CDR3 is 16 amino acids long. The ends were cut back, 9 bases at V and 0 bases at J, with 17 bases in the middle.

This chain joins TRBV3-1 (or the pseudogene TRBV3-2) and TRBJ1-1; a weak D match, TRBD1 (5 bases). Germline-derived CDR1 and CDR2 are LGHDT and YNNKEL (reference sequence). This CDR3 is built from 17 residues. Between the trimmed V and J ends, which lost 2 bases and 2 bases, there was a span of 18 bases. CDR3 sequence: CASSQNDSGRRNTEAFF. In nucleotides, the CDR3 is TGTGCCAGCAGCCAAAACGATTCGGGACGGCGAAACACTGAAGCTTTCTTT.

The chain has TRBV25-1 and TRBJ2-7, with 9 bases lining up with TRBD2. The CDR3 length is 17 residues. V shed 2 bases, J shed 6 bases, and the junction held 14 bases outside the gene matches. CDR1 is MGHDK, CDR2 SYGVNS, per germline. CDR3 loop: CASSEKETSGFGIEQYF. Here the CDR3 DNA reads TGTGCCAGCAGTGAAAAGGAAACTAGCGGGTTTGGGATCGAGCAGTACTTC.

CDR3: CASSPTDRNYGYTF. The CDR3 DNA is TGTGCCAGCAGCCCGACGGACAGGAACTATGGCTACACCTTC. The rearrangement joins TRBV5-5 to TRBJ1-2; TRBD1 aligns across 7 bases. The V and J ends lost 4 bases and 2 bases, in that order; junction bases with no gene match: 5. The CDR3 is made up of 14 amino acids. From germline, CDR1 is SGHKS and CDR2 YYEKEE (reference sequence).

The J gene is TRBJ1-2, the V gene TRBV15; D not certain. The CDR3 runs to 14 residues. Trimming pared 1 base from V and 5 bases from J, leaving 11 bases between. Germline-derived CDR1 and CDR2 are LNHNV and YYDKDF (reference sequence). CDR3 residues: CATSRVGQLYGYTF. In DNA form, the CDR3 reads TGTGCCACCAGCAGAGTGGGCCAGTTATATGGCTACACCTTC. The full variable domain, in which reference TRBV15 and TRBJ1-2 provide the parts outside the CDR3, is DAMVIQNPRYQVTQFGKPVTLSCSQTLNHNVMYWYQQKSSQAPKLLFHYYDKDFNNEADTPDNFQSRRPNTSFCFLDIRSPGLGDTAMYLCATSRVGQLYGYTFGSGTRLTVV.

This chain links TRBV2 with TRBJ2-7, with 8 bases lining up with TRBD1. V shed 7 bases, J shed 2 bases, and the junction held 10 bases outside the gene matches. Per germline, CDR1 SNHLY and CDR2 FYNNEI. The CDR3 consists of 15 residues. CDR3 sequence (DNA): TGTGCCAGCACTATGGGACAGGTTACCACCTACGAGCAGTACTTC. This encodes CASTMGQVTTYEQYF.

This chain links TRBV2 with TRBJ2-3, with 8 bases aligning to TRBD2. CDR1 and CDR2 from the germline V gene are SNHLY and FYNNEI. There are 14 residues in the CDR3. V trimming: 8 bases; J trimming: 2 bases; junction bases outside the gene matches: 6. The CDR3 is CASPGGGYTDTQYF. In DNA form, the CDR3 reads TGTGCCAGCCCCGGGGGGGGATACACAGATACGCAGTATTTT.

The chain carries TRBV27 and TRBJ1-2; TRBD1 aligns across 12 bases. This CDR3 region has 20 residues. Germline V lookup: CDR1 MNHEY, CDR2 SMNVEV (reference sequence). Trimming at V came to 5 bases and at J to 6 bases, leaving 22 bases not matched to a gene. CDR3 protein: CASSPWDRGLSIRPNNGYTF. CDR3 in DNA: TGTGCCAGCAGTCCGTGGGACAGGGGGCTTTCAATTCGGCCAAACAATGGCTACACCTTC.

The chain has TRBV6-4 and TRBJ2-3; 10 bases are a match to TRBD2. V lost 11 bases, J lost 0 bases, and 20 bases stayed unmatched. This CDR3 is 19 amino acids long. Germline values: CDR1 MRHNA, CDR2 SNTAGT. CDR3 protein: CAPRGGLAGDPHSTDTQYF. The CDR3, as DNA: TGTGCCCCCCGGGGAGGGCTAGCGGGGGACCCTCATAGCACAGATACGCAGTATTTT.

The chain has TRBV7-2 and TRBJ2-2; D may be TRBD1 or TRBD2 (5 bases each). From germline, CDR1 is SGHTA and CDR2 FQGNSA. This CDR3 is built from 15 residues. Deletions cut 6 bases from V and 1 base from J, with 12 bases between. CDR3 in DNA: TGTGCCAGCAGACCCGGGGCCCAGAACACCGGGGAGCTGTTTTTT. It is translated as CASRPGAQNTGELFF.

The chain links TRBV7-8 to TRBJ2-7, with TRBD2 matching 9 bases. Germline lookup yields CDR1 SGHVS and CDR2 FQNEAQ. The V gene end was trimmed by 0 bases and the J gene end by 6 bases; junction bases not matched to a gene: 9. This CDR3 has 16 amino acids. The CDR3 reads CASSLASLAGSLEQYF. The CDR3 nucleotides read TGTGCCAGCAGCTTAGCTTCCCTAGCGGGGTCCCTCGAGCAGTACTTC.

The rearrangement uses TRBV3-1 (or the pseudogene TRBV3-2) and TRBJ1-5, with 10 bases that match TRBD1. The CDR3 runs 16 residues. Unmatched junction bases numbered 8, after V lost 5 bases and J lost 4 bases. Germline values: CDR1 LGHDT, CDR2 YNNKEL (reference sequence). This CDR3 is CASSFRGQGKNQPQHF. CDR3 nucleotide sequence: TGTGCCAGCAGCTTCAGGGGACAGGGGAAAAATCAGCCCCAGCATTTT.

The chain is built from TRBV6-1 and TRBJ1-1; the D is unclear. The length of the CDR3 is 14 residues. Trimming removed 0 bases from V and 1 base from J, with 6 bases in between. Germline CDR1 MNHNS, CDR2 SASEGT. CDR3 in DNA: TGTGCCAGCAGTGAAGCACGCCGGAACACTGAAGCTTTCTTT. This sequence encodes CASSEARRNTEAFF.

This chain connects TRBV7-2 to TRBJ2-7; TRBD2 aligns across 13 bases. The CDR3 runs 15 residues. V lost 5 bases to trimming and J lost 6 bases; unmatched junction nucleotides: 7. Germline values: CDR1 SGHTA, CDR2 FQGNSA. CDR3 amino acids: CASSARLAGGGEQYF. The CDR3 bases are TGTGCCAGCAGCGCTCGACTAGCGGGGGGTGGCGAGCAGTACTTC.

The rearrangement uses TRBV5-6 and TRBJ1-1; 8 nucleotides agree with TRBD1. The V and J ends lost 0 bases and 4 bases, in that order; junction bases with no gene match: 5. CDR1 SGHDT and CDR2 YYEEEE come from the germline V gene. The CDR3 sequence is 15 residues long. CDR3: CASSLGTTGVTEAFF. The CDR3 nucleotides read TGTGCCAGCAGCTTGGGTACGACAGGGGTCACTGAAGCTTTCTTT.

The chain links TRBV3-1 (or the pseudogene TRBV3-2) to TRBJ2-1, with 7 bases aligning to TRBD2. Unmatched junction bases numbered 14, after V lost 2 bases and J lost 7 bases. Germline assignment: CDR1 LGHDT and CDR2 YNNKEL (reference sequence). The CDR3 runs to 17 residues. The DNA of the CDR3 is TGTGCCAGCAGCCAAACCCGACTAGCTCCCCATTGGAATGAGCAGTTCTTC. Amino acid sequence: CASSQTRLAPHWNEQFF.

V and J are TRBV3-1 (or the pseudogene TRBV3-2) and TRBJ2-4; D may match TRBD1 or TRBD2 (6 bases each). CDR3 length: 18 amino acids. The germline CDR1 and CDR2 sequences are LGHDT and YNNKEL (reference sequence). The V and J ends lost 2 bases and 0 bases respectively, with 17 bases between them. In nucleotides, the CDR3 is TGTGCCAGCAGCCAACGGGGTGGGGGGCCCATAGCCAAAAACATTCAGTACTTC. The encoded protein is CASSQRGGGPIAKNIQYF.

The chain uses TRBV5-4 and TRBJ2-7; D possibly corresponds to TRBD2 (6 bases). Germline V gene data show CDR1 as SGHNT and CDR2 as YYREEE (reference sequence). This CDR3 region has 15 residues. The V end lost 3 bases, the J end lost 2 bases, and 15 bases lay between the germline ends. The CDR3 nucleotides read TGTGCCAGCAGCTCGACGAGGGGAGGCACCTACGAGCAGTACTTC. Protein sequence: CASSSTRGGTYEQYF. The full variable domain, completed using reference TRBV5-4 and TRBJ2-7, is ETGVTQSPTHLIKTRGQQVTLRCSSQSGHNTVSWYQQALGQGPQFIFQYYREEENGRGNFPPRFSGLQFPNYSSELNVNALELDDSALYLCASSSTRGGTYEQYFGPGTRLTVT.

This clone appeared a single time. The CDR3 sequence: CASSTPKGPFGGGDSDTQYF. The DNA of the CDR3 is TGTGCCAGCAGCACCCCTAAGGGCCCGTTCGGGGGGGGCGACTCAGATACGCAGTATTTT. The chain links TRBV9 to TRBJ2-3, with 8 bases fitting TRBD2. The CDR3 loop spans 20 amino acids. Germline trimming cut 4 bases from V and 4 bases from J; bases unmatched to any gene: 23. The germline V gene has CDR1 SGDLS and CDR2 YYNGEE.

The J gene is TRBJ2-7, the V gene TRBV7-2; TRBD1 or TRBD2 may be the D gene (5 bases each). This CDR3 contains 13 residues. Germline values: CDR1 SGHTA, CDR2 FQGNSA. V dropped 3 bases and J dropped 4 bases, with 10 bases sitting between them. CDR3 protein: CASSFTGQYEQYF. Written as DNA, the CDR3 is TGTGCCAGCAGCTTCACGGGGCAGTACGAGCAGTACTTC.

This clone was observed a single time. This chain connects TRBV6-5 to TRBJ2-7, with D possibly matching TRBD1 (6 bases). Looked up from germline, CDR1 is MNHEY and CDR2 is SVGAGI. Deletions cut 8 bases from V and 0 bases from J, with 14 bases between. This CDR3 region has 14 residues. Written as DNA, the CDR3 is TGTGCCAGCCTAAGGGGGACATTCTCCTACGAGCAGTACTTC. It yields the protein CASLRGTFSYEQYF.

In DNA form, the CDR3 reads TGTGCCAGCAGCCAAGAATCGGACAGTCGGGGTTTGTTGAACATTCAGTACTTC. Protein sequence: CASSQESDSRGLLNIQYF. This rearrangement joins TRBV14 to TRBJ2-4; the D gene is possibly TRBD1 (6 bases). Germline V gene lookup returns CDR1 SGHDN and CDR2 FVKESK. There are 18 residues in the CDR3. Trimming removed 0 bases at V and 7 bases at J, with 22 bases between.

The V and J genes are TRBV11-2 and TRBJ1-1; a weak D match, TRBD1 (6 bases). CDR3 size: 14 residues. The ends were cut back, 5 bases at V and 3 bases at J, with 13 bases in the middle. Germline V CDR1 and CDR2: SGHAT, FQNNGV. The CDR3 protein is CASSLQGGYTEAFF. The CDR3 region has the DNA TGTGCCAGCAGCCTACAAGGGGGGTACACTGAAGCTTTCTTT.

The rearrangement joins TRBV19 to TRBJ2-7, with 7 positions matching TRBD1. CDR1 and CDR2 (germline): LNHDA, SQIVND (reference sequence). V shed 4 bases, J shed 3 bases, and the junction held 6 bases outside the gene matches. The CDR3 runs to 14 residues. The CDR3 here is CASSSAGTDYEQYF. CDR3 DNA sequence: TGTGCCAGTAGTAGTGCCGGGACAGACTACGAGCAGTACTTC.